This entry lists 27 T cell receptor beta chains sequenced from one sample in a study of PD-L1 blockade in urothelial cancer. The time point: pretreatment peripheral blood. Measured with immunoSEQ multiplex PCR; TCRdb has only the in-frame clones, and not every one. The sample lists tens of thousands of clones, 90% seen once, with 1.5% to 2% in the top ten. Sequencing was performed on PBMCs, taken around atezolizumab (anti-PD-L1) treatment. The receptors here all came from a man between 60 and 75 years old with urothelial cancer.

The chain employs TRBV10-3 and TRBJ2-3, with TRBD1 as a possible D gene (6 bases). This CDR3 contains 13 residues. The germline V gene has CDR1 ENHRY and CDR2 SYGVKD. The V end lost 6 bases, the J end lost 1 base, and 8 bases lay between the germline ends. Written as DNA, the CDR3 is TGTGCCATCAGACAGGGAGGCACAGATACGCAGTATTTT. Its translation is CAIRQGGTDTQYF.

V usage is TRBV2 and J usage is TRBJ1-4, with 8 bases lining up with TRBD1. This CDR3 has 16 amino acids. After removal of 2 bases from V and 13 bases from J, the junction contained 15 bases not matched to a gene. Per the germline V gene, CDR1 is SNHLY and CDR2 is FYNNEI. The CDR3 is CASSEWYQGADGGLFF. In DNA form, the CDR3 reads TGTGCCAGCAGTGAATGGTACCAGGGGGCCGATGGTGGACTGTTTTTT.

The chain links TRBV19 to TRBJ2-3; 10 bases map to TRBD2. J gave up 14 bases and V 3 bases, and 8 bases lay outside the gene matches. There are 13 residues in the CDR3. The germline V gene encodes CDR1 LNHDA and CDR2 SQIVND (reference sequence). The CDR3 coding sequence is TGTGCCAGTAGTATCGGACTAGCGGCAGCCCCGTATTTT. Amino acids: CASSIGLAAAPYF.

The CDR3 DNA sequence: TGTGCCAGCAGTGGGGTAGCGGGAGGCTACGAGCAGTACTTC. This codes for CASSGVAGGYEQYF. The rearrangement uses TRBV6-1 and TRBJ2-7, with 10 bases that match TRBD2. V lost 4 bases to trimming and J lost 3 bases; unmatched junction nucleotides: 3. The CDR3 has 14 amino acids. Germline V gene lookup returns CDR1 MNHNS and CDR2 SASEGT.

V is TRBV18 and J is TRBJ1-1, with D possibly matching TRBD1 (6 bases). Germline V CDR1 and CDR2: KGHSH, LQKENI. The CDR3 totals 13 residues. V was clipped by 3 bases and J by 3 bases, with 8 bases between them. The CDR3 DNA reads TGTGCCAGCTCACCCGACAGGTACACTGAAGCTTTCTTT. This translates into CASSPDRYTEAFF.

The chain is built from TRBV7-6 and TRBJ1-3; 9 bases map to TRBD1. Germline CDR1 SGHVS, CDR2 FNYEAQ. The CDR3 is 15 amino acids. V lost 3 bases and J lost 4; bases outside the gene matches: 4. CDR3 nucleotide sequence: TGTGCCAGCAGCTTGACAGGGGGAACGGGAAACACCATATATTTT. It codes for CASSLTGGTGNTIYF.

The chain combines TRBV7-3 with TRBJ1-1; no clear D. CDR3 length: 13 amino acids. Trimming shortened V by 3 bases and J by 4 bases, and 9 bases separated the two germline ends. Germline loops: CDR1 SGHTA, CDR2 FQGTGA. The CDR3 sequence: CASSFGESTEAFF. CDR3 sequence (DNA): TGTGCCAGCAGCTTCGGGGAGTCCACTGAAGCTTTCTTT.

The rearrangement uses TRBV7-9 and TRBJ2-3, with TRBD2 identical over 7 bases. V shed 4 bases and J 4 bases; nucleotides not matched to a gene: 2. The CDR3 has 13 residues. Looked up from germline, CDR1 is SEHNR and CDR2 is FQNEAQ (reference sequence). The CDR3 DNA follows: TGTGCCAGCAGCTGGGCGGGAGCAGATACGCAGTATTTT. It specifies CASSWAGADTQYF.

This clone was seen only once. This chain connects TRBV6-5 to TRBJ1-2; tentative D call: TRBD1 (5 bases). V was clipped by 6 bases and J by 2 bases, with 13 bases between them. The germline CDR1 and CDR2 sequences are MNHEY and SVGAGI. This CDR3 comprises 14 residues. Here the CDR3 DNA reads TGTGCCAGCAGCCCCAGGGCCGAGAACTATGGCTACACCTTC. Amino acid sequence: CASSPRAENYGYTF.

This CDR3 reads CASSTIQGGDEQYF. The CDR3 region has the DNA TGTGCCAGCAGTACAATACAGGGGGGAGACGAGCAGTACTTC. The chain is built from TRBV9 and TRBJ2-7; 8 nucleotides match TRBD1. This CDR3 is built from 14 residues. Unmatched junction bases numbered 9, after V lost 5 bases and J lost 5 bases. The germline V gene encodes CDR1 SGDLS and CDR2 YYNGEE.

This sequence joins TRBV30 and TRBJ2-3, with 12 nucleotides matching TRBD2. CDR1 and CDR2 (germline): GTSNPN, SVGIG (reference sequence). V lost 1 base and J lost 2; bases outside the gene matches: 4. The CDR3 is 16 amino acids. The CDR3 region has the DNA TGTGCCTGGAGTGCCGGGACTAGCGGGCACACAGATACGCAGTATTTT. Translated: CAWSAGTSGHTDTQYF.

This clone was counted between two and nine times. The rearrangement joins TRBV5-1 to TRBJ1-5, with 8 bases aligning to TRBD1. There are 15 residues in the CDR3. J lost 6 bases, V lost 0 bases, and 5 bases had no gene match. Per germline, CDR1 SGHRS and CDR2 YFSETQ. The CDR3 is CASSLEPGGTQPQHF. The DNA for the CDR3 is TGCGCCAGCAGCTTGGAGCCAGGGGGCACTCAGCCCCAGCATTTT.

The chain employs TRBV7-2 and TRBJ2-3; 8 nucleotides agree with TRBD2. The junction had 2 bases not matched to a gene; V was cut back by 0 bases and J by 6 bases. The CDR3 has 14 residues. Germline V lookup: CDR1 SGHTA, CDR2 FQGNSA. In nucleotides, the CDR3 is TGTGCCAGCAGCTTAGCCAGCGGGGGTGATACGCAGTATTTT. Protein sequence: CASSLASGGDTQYF.

Written as DNA, the CDR3 is TGTGCCAGCACAGGACAGGGAGAGTATGGCTACACCTTC. Its translation is CASTGQGEYGYTF. The rearrangement links TRBV6-6 to TRBJ1-2; 8 nucleotides line up with TRBD1. The germline CDR1 and CDR2 sequences are MNHNY and SVGAGI (reference sequence). The CDR3 spans 13 residues. Losses at the gene ends were 7 bases for V and 5 bases for J; bases not matched to a gene: 6.

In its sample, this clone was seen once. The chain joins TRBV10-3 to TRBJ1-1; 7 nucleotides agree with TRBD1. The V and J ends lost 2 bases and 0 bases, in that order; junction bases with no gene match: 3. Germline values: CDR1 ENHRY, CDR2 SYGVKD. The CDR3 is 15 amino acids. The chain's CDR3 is CAISEGQVLNTEAFF. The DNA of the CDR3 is TGTGCCATCAGTGAGGGACAGGTTTTGAACACTGAAGCTTTCTTT.

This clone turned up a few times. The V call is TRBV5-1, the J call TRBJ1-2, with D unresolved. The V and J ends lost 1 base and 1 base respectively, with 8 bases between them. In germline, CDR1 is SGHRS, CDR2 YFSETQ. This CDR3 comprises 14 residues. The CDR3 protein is CASSLQDNNYGYTF. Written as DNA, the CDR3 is TGCGCCAGCAGCTTGCAAGACAATAACTATGGCTACACCTTC.

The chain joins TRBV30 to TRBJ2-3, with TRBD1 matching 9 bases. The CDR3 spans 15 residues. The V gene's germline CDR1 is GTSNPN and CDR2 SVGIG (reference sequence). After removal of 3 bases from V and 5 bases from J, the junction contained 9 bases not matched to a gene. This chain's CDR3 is CAWSQGDRDLDTQYF. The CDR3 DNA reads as TGTGCCTGGAGCCAAGGGGACAGGGACCTAGATACGCAGTATTTT.

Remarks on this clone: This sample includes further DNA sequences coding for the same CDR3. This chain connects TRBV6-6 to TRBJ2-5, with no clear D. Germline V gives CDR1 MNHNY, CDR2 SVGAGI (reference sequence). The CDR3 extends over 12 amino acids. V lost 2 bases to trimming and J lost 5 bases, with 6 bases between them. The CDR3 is CASSYGQETQYF. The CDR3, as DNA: TGTGCCAGCAGTTACGGGCAGGAGACCCAGTACTTC.

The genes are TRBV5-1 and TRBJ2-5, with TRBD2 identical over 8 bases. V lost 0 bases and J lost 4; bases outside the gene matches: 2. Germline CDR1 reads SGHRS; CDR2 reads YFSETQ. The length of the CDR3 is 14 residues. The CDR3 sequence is CASSLAGGGETQYF. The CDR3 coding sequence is TGCGCCAGCAGCTTGGCGGGGGGGGGAGAGACCCAGTACTTC.

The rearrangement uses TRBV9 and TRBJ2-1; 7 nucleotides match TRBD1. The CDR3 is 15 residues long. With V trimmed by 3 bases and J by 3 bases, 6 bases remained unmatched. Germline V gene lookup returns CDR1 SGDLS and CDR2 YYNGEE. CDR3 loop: CASSATRGLYNEQFF. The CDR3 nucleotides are TGTGCCAGCAGCGCCACTAGGGGGCTCTACAATGAGCAGTTCTTC.

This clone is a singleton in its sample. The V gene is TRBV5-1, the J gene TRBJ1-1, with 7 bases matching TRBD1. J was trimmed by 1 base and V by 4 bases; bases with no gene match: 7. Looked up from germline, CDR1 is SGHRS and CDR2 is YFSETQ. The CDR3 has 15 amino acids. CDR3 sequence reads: CASSMDRIENTEAFF. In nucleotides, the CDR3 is TGCGCCAGCAGCATGGACAGGATCGAGAACACTGAAGCTTTCTTT.

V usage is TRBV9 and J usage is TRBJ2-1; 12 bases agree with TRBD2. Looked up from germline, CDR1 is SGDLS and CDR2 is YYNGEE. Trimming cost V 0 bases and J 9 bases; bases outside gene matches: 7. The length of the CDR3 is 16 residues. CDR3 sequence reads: CASSVVASGRVGEQFF. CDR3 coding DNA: TGTGCCAGCAGCGTAGTAGCTAGCGGGAGGGTTGGTGAGCAGTTCTTC. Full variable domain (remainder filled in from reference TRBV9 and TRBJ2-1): DSGVTQTPKHLITATGQRVTLRCSPRSGDLSVYWYQQSLDQGLQFLIQYYNGEERAKGNILERFSAQQFPDLHSELNLSSLELGDSALYFCASSVVASGRVGEQFFGPGTRLTVL.

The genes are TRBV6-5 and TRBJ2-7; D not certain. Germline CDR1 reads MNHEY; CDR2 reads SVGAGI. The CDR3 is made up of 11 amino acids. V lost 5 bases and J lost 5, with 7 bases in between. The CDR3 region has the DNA TGTGCCAGCAGTGACATCGACGAGCAGTACTTC. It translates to CASSDIDEQYF.

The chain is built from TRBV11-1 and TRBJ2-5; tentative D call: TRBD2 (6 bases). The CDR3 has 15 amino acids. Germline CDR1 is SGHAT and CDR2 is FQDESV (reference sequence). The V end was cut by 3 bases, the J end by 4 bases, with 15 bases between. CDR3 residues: CASSLGFAGRETQYF. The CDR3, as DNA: TGTGCCAGCAGCTTGGGGTTTGCGGGGCGAGAGACCCAGTACTTC. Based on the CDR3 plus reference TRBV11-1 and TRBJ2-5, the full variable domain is EAEVAQSPRYKITEKSQAVAFWCDPISGHATLYWYRQILGQGPELLVQFQDESVVDDSQLPKDRFSAERLKGVDSTLKIQPAELGDSAMYLCASSLGFAGRETQYFGPGTRLLVL.

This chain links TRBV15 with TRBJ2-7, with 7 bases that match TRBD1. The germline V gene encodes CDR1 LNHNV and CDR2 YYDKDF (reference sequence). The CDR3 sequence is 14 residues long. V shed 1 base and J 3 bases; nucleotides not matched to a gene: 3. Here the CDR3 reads CATSRGGGSYEQYF. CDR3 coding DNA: TGTGCCACCAGCAGAGGAGGGGGCAGCTACGAGCAGTACTTC.

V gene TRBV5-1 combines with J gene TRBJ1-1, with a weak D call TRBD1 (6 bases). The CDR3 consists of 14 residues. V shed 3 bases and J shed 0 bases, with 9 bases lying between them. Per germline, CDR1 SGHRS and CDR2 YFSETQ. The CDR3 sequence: CASSWDTVNTEAFF. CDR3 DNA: TGCGCCAGCAGCTGGGACACGGTGAACACTGAAGCTTTCTTT.

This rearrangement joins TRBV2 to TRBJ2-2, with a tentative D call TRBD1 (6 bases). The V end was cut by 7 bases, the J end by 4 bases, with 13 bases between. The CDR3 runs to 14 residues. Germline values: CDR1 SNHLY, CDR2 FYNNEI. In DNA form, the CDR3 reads TGTGCCAGCAATTTACAGGGTAGCACCGGGGAGCTGTTTTTT. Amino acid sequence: CASNLQGSTGELFF. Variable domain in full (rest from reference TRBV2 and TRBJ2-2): EPEVTQTPSHQVTQMGQEVILRCVPISNHLYFYWYRQILGQKVEFLVSFYNNEISEKSEIFDDQFSVERPDGSNFTLKIRSTKLEDSAMYFCASNLQGSTGELFFGEGSRLTVL.